Listed below are T cell receptor beta chains from one sample, sequenced in a study of T cell changes during pregnancy in multiple sclerosis. The table came from immunoSEQ multiplex PCR; TCRdb's copy has only in-frame clones and leaves some out. Found here are about 130,000 clones, roughly 95% of them singletons; the top ten hold more than 0.4%. This specimen was peripheral blood, taken after pregnancy. The receptors were sampled from a female donor with multiple sclerosis, enrolled in a pregnancy study. Each CDR3 is given with its conserved first and last residue. A D gene is named only where the DNA matches it firmly. For some rows the clone size is stated as once, few or many, or as a class when expanded; others skip it.

J,D,V,size,DNA,CDR3
TRBJ1-2,TRBD1,TRBV27,NA,TGTGCCAGCGCCCCAGGGGGCGCAAACTATGGCTACACCTTC,CASAPGGANYGYTF
TRBJ2-3,TRBD2,TRBV5-4,NA,TGTGCCAGCAGCTGGCCCGGGACTAGAAGCACAGATACGCAGTATTTT,CASSWPGTRSTDTQYF
TRBJ1-2,TRBD1,TRBV19,NA,TGTGCCACTGTTCGGGCAGGGGGCAACTATGGCTACACCTTC,CATVRAGGNYGYTF
TRBJ1-5,NA,TRBV30,NA,TGTGCCTGGAGTGTATTGGGGAGGGATCAGCCCCAGCATTTT,CAWSVLGRDQPQHF
TRBJ1-4,NA,TRBV19,NA,TGTGCCAGTAGTCGCCCGGACCAGGGACTTGAAAAACTGTTTTTT,CASSRPDQGLEKLFF
TRBJ2-7,TRBD2,TRBV5-1,NA,TGCGCCAGCAGCTTGACTAGCGGATCCTACGAGCAGTACTTC,CASSLTSGSYEQYF
TRBJ2-1,NA,TRBV7-9,NA,TGTGCCAGCAGCTTAGCGAGCCTAGCAGAAGTTAATGAGCAGTTCTTC,CASSLASLAEVNEQFF
TRBJ2-3,NA,TRBV7-9,NA,TGTGCCACCCTCCCGGTCAGCACAGATACGCAGTATTTT,CATLPVSTDTQYF
TRBJ2-1,TRBD1,TRBV2,once,TGTGCCAGCAGTGAAGCTTTGACAGGGCCCAATGAGCAGTTCTTC,CASSEALTGPNEQFF
TRBJ2-1,NA,TRBV5-4,once,TGTGCCAGCAGCTTGGGCGGGATATCAAACAATGAGCAGTTCTTC,CASSLGGISNNEQFF
TRBJ2-1,TRBD1,TRBV27,NA,TGTGCCAGCAGTCTCATTCAGGGGGATGGGAGCAATGAGCAGTTCTTC,CASSLIQGDGSNEQFF
TRBJ1-4,NA,TRBV5-1,NA,TGCGCCAGCAGCTTGACAGCAACTAATGAAAAACTGTTTTTT,CASSLTATNEKLFF
TRBJ2-3,TRBD2,TRBV28,NA,TGTGCCAGCAGTTTCCCAGGCAGCGGGGCAGATACGCAGTATTTT,CASSFPGSGADTQYF
TRBJ2-3,TRBD2,TRBV5-4,NA,TGTGCCAGCAGCCCAGGACTAGCAATAACAGATACGCAGTATTTT,CASSPGLAITDTQYF
TRBJ2-7,NA,TRBV19,NA,TGTGCCAGTAGTATTGATGGCCTAGAAACTGACGAGCAGTACTTC,CASSIDGLETDEQYF
TRBJ2-2,TRBD2,TRBV19,NA,TGTGCCAGTAGGCTAGCGGGTGACACCGGGGAGCTGTTTTTT,CASRLAGDTGELFF
TRBJ2-1,NA,TRBV19,NA,TGTGCCAGTAGTATTTCCAGCTACAATGAGCAGTTCTTC,CASSISSYNEQFF
TRBJ2-3,NA,TRBV29-1,NA,TGCAGCACAACCGCTAGCACAGATACGCAGTATTTT,CSTTASTDTQYF
TRBJ2-3,NA,TRBV2,NA,TGTGCCAGCAGTGGTGCAGTCCCAGATACGCAGTATTTT,CASSGAVPDTQYF
TRBJ2-5,TRBD2,TRBV5-1,NA,TGCGCCAGCAGCTTGAAGACTAGCGGGAGTGTGAAGACCCAGTACTTC,CASSLKTSGSVKTQYF
TRBJ2-3,TRBD2,TRBV5-1,NA,TGCGCCAGCAGCGTAGGGACTAGCGGGAGCACAGATACGCAGTATTTT,CASSVGTSGSTDTQYF
TRBJ2-1,NA,TRBV18,NA,TGTGCCAGCTCACCGTTGGTGAGTTCCTCCTACAATGAGCAGTTCTTC,CASSPLVSSSYNEQFF
TRBJ1-3,NA,TRBV7-9,once,TGTGCCAGCAGCCCAGTGGGGGGGCATGGAAACACCATATATTTT,CASSPVGGHGNTIYF
TRBJ2-3,TRBD1,TRBV6-6,NA,TGTGCCAGCAGTTGGGACAGGAGGATAGATACGCAGTATTTT,CASSWDRRIDTQYF
TRBJ1-1,TRBD1,TRBV7-8,NA,TGTGCCAGCAGCTTAACAGGGGAGACTGAAGCTTTCTTT,CASSLTGETEAFF
TRBJ2-1,NA,TRBV18,NA,TGTGCCAGCTCACCAGGGGCAGGCCCAAACAATGAGCAGTTCTTC,CASSPGAGPNNEQFF
TRBJ1-4,NA,TRBV7-3,NA,TGTGCCAGCAGCACCGAGGACAGAGTGGATGAAAAACTGTTTTTT,CASSTEDRVDEKLFF
TRBJ1-2,NA,TRBV6-5,NA,TGTGCCAGCAGTTACTCCCGGACTGCCCACTATGGCTACACCTTC,CASSYSRTAHYGYTF
TRBJ1-2,NA,TRBV6-5,NA,TGTGCCAGCAGTTACTCCGGGGATGGCTACACCTTC,CASSYSGDGYTF
TRBJ2-5,NA,TRBV6-5,NA,TGTGCCAGCAGGGGGGGGCCGATTCAAGAGACCCAGTACTTC,CASRGGPIQETQYF
TRBJ2-1,NA,TRBV4-1,NA,TGCGCCAGCAGCCAGCGGTCCGGGTCCCAGCGACCTGAGCAGTTCTTC,CASSQRSGSQRPEQFF
TRBJ2-3,TRBD2,TRBV4-1,NA,TGCGCCAGCAGCCGCCTGGGACTAGTATCAGATACGCAGTATTTT,CASSRLGLVSDTQYF
TRBJ2-5,TRBD2,TRBV5-1,NA,TGCGCCAGCAGCTTATCGGGGGGTTCCGCGGAGACCCAGTACTTC,CASSLSGGSAETQYF
TRBJ2-7,NA,TRBV5-5,NA,TGTGCCAGCAGCTTGCGTCCGGGACAAACCTACGAGCAGTACTTC,CASSLRPGQTYEQYF
TRBJ2-7,NA,TRBV6-1,NA,TGTGCCAGCCCCAAGAAAGGAGCTTTCTACGAGCAGTACTTC,CASPKKGAFYEQYF
TRBJ1-1,NA,TRBV29-1,NA,TGCAGCGCACTTTCCTCCCGGGGTCCGGGAGGAGCTTTCTTT,CSALSSRGPGGAFF
TRBJ1-4,NA,TRBV18,once,TGTGCCAGCTCACCTAGACCGGGACATGACAATGAAAAACTGTTTTTT,CASSPRPGHDNEKLFF
TRBJ2-7,NA,TRBV15,NA,TGTGCCACCAGCCGAGAGGCTCCCTACGAGCAGTACTTC,CATSREAPYEQYF
TRBJ2-7,NA,TRBV11-3,once,TGTGCCAGCAGCTTAAGAGGGGGTGTCGAGCAGTACTTC,CASSLRGGVEQYF
TRBJ1-1,TRBD1,TRBV10-3,NA,TGTGCCATCAGGGTACAGGGGGCGACGGCTGAAGCTTTCTTT,CAIRVQGATAEAFF
TRBJ2-5,TRBD2,TRBV15,NA,TGTGCCACCAGCATAGGGGGAGGTAGCGGGAGTAGAGAGACCCAGTACTTC,CATSIGGGSGSRETQYF
TRBJ2-7,TRBD2,TRBV28,NA,TGTGCCAGCAGTTACGGGACTAGCGGGAGGCTTCTTGAATACGAGCAGTACTTC,CASSYGTSGRLLEYEQYF